Listed below are T cell receptor beta chains from one sample, sequenced in a study of cytomegalovirus exposure and HLA in healthy donors. Assay: immunoSEQ multiplex PCR; the TCRdb copy retains only in-frame clones and omits some. The sample records approximately 190,000 clones, about 70% being singletons. Sequenced input: PBMCs. All receptors come from a woman aged 30 to 39 in good health and CMV-seronegative. Both conserved end residues are part of each CDR3. D genes are given only for firm matches. Only some rows state a clone size, as once, few, many or a class for expanded clones.

>TRBJ2-5|TRBV5-1|.|.
TGCGCCAGCAGCTTGGCCAGGGTAGGGCAAGAGACCCAGTACTTC
CASSLARVGQETQYF
>TRBJ2-2|TRBV20-1|.|once
TGCAGTGCTAGAACCCGGGGGGAGCTGTTTTTT
CSARTRGELFF
>TRBJ2-5|TRBV7-2|TRBD1|.
TGTGCCAGCAGCTGGGGACAGGGGTTAGAGACCCAGTACTTC
CASSWGQGLETQYF
>TRBJ2-2|TRBV6-5|.|.
TGTGCCACTCGAGCCCCGACAGGAACCAACGGGGAGCTGTTTTTT
CATRAPTGTNGELFF
>TRBJ1-2|TRBV27|.|.
TGTGCCAGCAGTTTGACAGGTGCGAATGGATATGGCTACACCTTC
CASSLTGANGYGYTF
>TRBJ1-2|TRBV19|TRBD1|.
TGTGCCAGTAGTCCAGCCCTCAGGGGGTCTGCCTATGGCTACACCTTC
CASSPALRGSAYGYTF
>TRBJ1-1|TRBV18|TRBD1|.
TGTGCCAGCTCCCAGACAGGGGTTGCGGCTGAAGCTTTCTTT
CASSQTGVAAEAFF
>TRBJ2-2|TRBV18|TRBD2|.
TGTGCCAGCTCACAGTCTAGCGGGGAGAACACCGGGGAGCTGTTTTTT
CASSQSSGENTGELFF
>TRBJ2-7|TRBV5-1|.|.
TGCGCCAGCAGCTTGGATTCGGGGTACGAGCAGTACTTC
CASSLDSGYEQYF
>TRBJ1-2|TRBV11-1|TRBD1|.
TGTGCCAGCAGCCCGAGGGGACAGGCCTATGGCTACACCTTC
CASSPRGQAYGYTF
>TRBJ2-7|TRBV29-1|.|.
TGCAGCGTCCTAGGACACTCCTACGAGCAGTACTTC
CSVLGHSYEQYF
>TRBJ1-4|TRBV5-6|.|.
TGTGCCAGCAGCCCGGGACCCCCGGGAGGTAATGAAAAACTGTTTTTT
CASSPGPPGGNEKLFF
>TRBJ1-4|TRBV4-1|.|.
TGCGCCAGCAGCCAAGATCGGGACACCCGAGGAAAACTGTTTTTT
CASSQDRDTRGKLFF
>TRBJ2-7|TRBV5-4|TRBD2|.
TGTGCCAGCAGCCGGACTAGCGAACCCTACGAGCAGTACTTC
CASSRTSEPYEQYF
>TRBJ1-6|TRBV19|TRBD1|.
TGTGCCAGTAGTAAACAGGGGGCTGGATCACCCCTCCACTTT
CASSKQGAGSPLHF
>TRBJ1-5|TRBV6-1|.|.
TGTGCCAGCAGGCAGGGTCACGGCAATCAGCCCCAGCATTTT
CASRQGHGNQPQHF
>TRBJ2-1|TRBV6-1|.|.
TGTGCCAGCAGTGAAGGGAGGGCCGCCTACAATGAGCAGTTCTTC
CASSEGRAAYNEQFF
>TRBJ1-1|TRBV11-3|.|.
TGTGCCAGCAGCTTAGCCCCAGGGGTGAACACTGAAGCTTTCTTT
CASSLAPGVNTEAFF
>TRBJ1-5|TRBV27|.|.
TGTGCCAGCAGTTTATCGAGGATTCAGCCCCAGCATTTT
CASSLSRIQPQHF
>TRBJ2-5|TRBV5-4|TRBD2|.
TGTGCCAGCCAGGCCGTTGCGGGAGGAGAGACCCAGTACTTC
CASQAVAGGETQYF
>TRBJ2-2|TRBV7-3|TRBD1|.
TGTGCCAGCAGCTTAGCAGGGGGTCCCGGGGAGCTGTTTTTT
CASSLAGGPGELFF
>TRBJ1-3|TRBV18|.|.
TGTGCCAGCTCACCGGAACAGGGCTTCTCTGGAAACACCATATATTTT
CASSPEQGFSGNTIYF
>TRBJ2-6|TRBV11-3|.|once
TGTGCCAGCAGCCCACGGGGGGCCAACGTCCTGACTTTC
CASSPRGANVLTF
>TRBJ1-4|TRBV5-1|.|.
TGCGCCAGCAGCTTCGGACTGAATGAAAAACTGTTTTTT
CASSFGLNEKLFF
>TRBJ1-2|TRBV2|TRBD1|few
TGTGCCAGCAGTTTCGCCGGGACAGCCCCCTATGGCTACACCTTC
CASSFAGTAPYGYTF
>TRBJ2-1|TRBV4-3|TRBD2|.
TGCGCCAGCAGCCAAGACGCGGGAGGGCCGGTCGATGAGCAGTTCTTC
CASSQDAGGPVDEQFF